Below are 4 T cell receptor beta chains sequenced from a single sample in a study of OX40 agonist ivuxolimab in advanced cancers. Measured with immunoSEQ multiplex PCR; TCRdb has only the in-frame clones, and not every one. The sample yields over 90,000 clones, 90% seen once. The source material was CD4+ or CD8+ T cells sorted from blood, sampled in a trial of the OX40 agonist ivuxolimab. These receptors all stem from an adult with an advanced solid tumor such as melanoma, head and neck, liver or kidney cancer.

CDR3 nucleotide sequence: TGCGCCAGCAGCCAGTCGCAGGGGGCTGAGACCCAGTACTTC. Its protein product is CASSQSQGAETQYF. This chain links TRBV4-1 with TRBJ2-5; 8 nucleotides align to TRBD1. V gave up 3 bases and J gave up 5 bases; unmatched junction bases: 5. Germline CDR1 MGHRA, CDR2 YSYEKL. This CDR3 has 14 residues.

V gene TRBV11-3 combines with J gene TRBJ2-3, with D perhaps TRBD2 (5 bases). V was shortened by 1 base and J by 1 base, with 12 bases between the two germline ends. Germline-derived CDR1 and CDR2 are SGHNT and YENEEA. CDR3 length: 16 amino acids. CDR3 DNA sequence: TGTGCCAGCAGCTTAGCACTAGGATCAGGCACAGATACGCAGTATTTT. It translates to CASSLALGSGTDTQYF.

The V gene is TRBV27, the J gene TRBJ1-6, with D tentatively TRBD1 (6 bases). The germline V gene has CDR1 MNHEY and CDR2 SMNVEV (reference sequence). The ends were cut back, 6 bases at V and 10 bases at J, with 19 bases in the middle. This CDR3 has 15 amino acids. CDR3 nucleotides: TGTGCCAGCAGGAAACAGGGTAACGTGCGGTCACCCCTCCACTTT. Amino acid sequence: CASRKQGNVRSPLHF.

The rearrangement uses TRBV10-2 and TRBJ2-1; a weak D match, TRBD1 (6 bases). The length of the CDR3 is 14 residues. Germline V gene lookup returns CDR1 WSHSY and CDR2 SAAADI. Between the trimmed V and J ends, which lost 4 bases and 5 bases, there was a span of 12 bases. The CDR3 loop is CASSVLQGNNEQFF. CDR3 DNA sequence: TGCGCCAGCAGTGTCTTACAGGGCAACAATGAGCAGTTCTTC.